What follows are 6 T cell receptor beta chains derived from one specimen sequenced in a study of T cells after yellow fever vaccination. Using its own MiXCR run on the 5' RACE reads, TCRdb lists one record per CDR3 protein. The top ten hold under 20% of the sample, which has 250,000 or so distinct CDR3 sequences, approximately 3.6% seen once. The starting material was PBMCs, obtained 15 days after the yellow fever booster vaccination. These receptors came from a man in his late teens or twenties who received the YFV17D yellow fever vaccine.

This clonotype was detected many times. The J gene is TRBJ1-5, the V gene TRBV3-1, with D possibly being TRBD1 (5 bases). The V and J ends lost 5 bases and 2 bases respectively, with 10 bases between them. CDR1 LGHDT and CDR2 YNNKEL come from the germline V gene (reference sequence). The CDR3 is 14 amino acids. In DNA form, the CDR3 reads TGTGCCAGCAGCGGGGGGATCGGCAATCAGCCCCAGCATTTT. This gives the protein CASSGGIGNQPQHF. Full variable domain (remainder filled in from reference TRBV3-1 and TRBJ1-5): DTAVSQTPKYLVTQMGNDKSIKCEQNLGHDTMYWYKQDSKKFLKIMFSYNNKELIINETVPNRFSPKSPDKAHLNLHINSLELGDSAVYFCASSGGIGNQPQHFGDGTRLSIL.

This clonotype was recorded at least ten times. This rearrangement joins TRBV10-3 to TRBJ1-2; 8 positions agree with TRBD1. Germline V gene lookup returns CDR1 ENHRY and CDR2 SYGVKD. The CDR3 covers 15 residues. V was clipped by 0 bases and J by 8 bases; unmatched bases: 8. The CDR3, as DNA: TGTGCCATCAGTGAGTCGAAACCGGACAGGGCCGGCTACACCTTC. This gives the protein CAISESKPDRAGYTF.

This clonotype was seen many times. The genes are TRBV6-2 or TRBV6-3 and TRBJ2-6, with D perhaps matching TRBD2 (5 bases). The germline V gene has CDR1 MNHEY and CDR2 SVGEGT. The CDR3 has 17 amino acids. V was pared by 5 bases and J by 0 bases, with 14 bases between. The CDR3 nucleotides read TGTGCCAGCAGTACTAGTCAGTCCAGCTCTGGGGCCAACGTCCTGACTTTC. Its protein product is CASSTSQSSSGANVLTF.

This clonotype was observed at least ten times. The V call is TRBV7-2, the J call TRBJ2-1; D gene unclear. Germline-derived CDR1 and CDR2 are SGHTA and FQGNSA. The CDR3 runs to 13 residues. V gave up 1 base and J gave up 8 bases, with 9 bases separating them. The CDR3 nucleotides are TGTGCCAGCAGCTTAGACCCGACGGATGAGCAGTTCTTC. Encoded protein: CASSLDPTDEQFF. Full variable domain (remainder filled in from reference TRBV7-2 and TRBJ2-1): GAGVSQSPSNKVTEKGKDVELRCDPISGHTALYWYRQSLGQGLEFLIYFQGNSAPDKSGLPSDRFSAERTGGSVSTLTIQRTQQEDSAVYLCASSLDPTDEQFFGPGTRLTVL.

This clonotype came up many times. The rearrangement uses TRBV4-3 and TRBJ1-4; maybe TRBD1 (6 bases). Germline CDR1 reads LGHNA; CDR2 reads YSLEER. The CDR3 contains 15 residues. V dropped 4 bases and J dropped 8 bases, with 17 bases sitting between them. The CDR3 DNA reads TGCGCCAGCAGCCGAGTGTTGGGGGCTGACGAAAAACTGTTTTTT. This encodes CASSRVLGADEKLFF.

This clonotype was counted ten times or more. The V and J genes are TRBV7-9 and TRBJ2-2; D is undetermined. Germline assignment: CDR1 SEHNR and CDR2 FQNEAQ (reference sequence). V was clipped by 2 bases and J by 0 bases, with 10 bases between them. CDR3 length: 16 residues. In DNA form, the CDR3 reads TGTGCCAGCAGCTTAATAGGGCGGACGAACACCGGGGAGCTGTTTTTT. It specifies CASSLIGRTNTGELFF.